Presented here are 27 T cell receptor beta chains from one specimen sequenced in a study of beta chain features in type 1 diabetes. Regarding the study as a whole: Shortening that was moderate but significant affected the TCRB CDR3s of Type 1 diabetes patients in all four CD4+ subsets.

Of the isolated RNA, all was reverse transcribed, and so the sequenced material was expressed TCRB transcripts. Profiling relied on immunoSEQ multiplex PCR, and the TCRdb table lists in-frame clones only, not all of them. The data show a few hundred thousand clones, around 15% seen once. Which antigens these TCRs recognize remains unknown. The specimen sequenced was naive CD4+ T cells from blood. The origin of the receptors is a man aged 25-45 years with type 1 diabetes.

The chain combines TRBV2 with TRBJ2-7; 11 nucleotides align to TRBD2. This CDR3 region has 16 residues. Trimming removed 6 bases from V and 4 bases from J; junction bases left unmatched: 11. CDR1 and CDR2 (germline): SNHLY, FYNNEI. CDR3 loop: CASSPSLAGGIYEQYF. CDR3 nucleotide sequence: TGTGCCAGCAGCCCTTCTCTAGCGGGAGGTATTTACGAGCAGTACTTC.

This clone was seen only a few times. CDR3: CAWSVSGRAHEQYF. Here the CDR3 DNA reads TGTGCCTGGAGTGTAAGCGGGAGGGCCCACGAGCAGTACTTC. V is TRBV30 and J is TRBJ2-7; TRBD2 matches at 10 bases. This CDR3 comprises 14 residues. Germline V gives CDR1 GTSNPN, CDR2 SVGIG (reference sequence). The trim removed 0 bases at V and 5 bases at J, leaving 4 bases unmatched.

The chain carries TRBV30 and TRBJ1-3; perhaps TRBD1 as D (6 bases). The CDR3 has 16 residues. Trimming removed 2 bases at V and 1 base at J, with 15 bases between. Germline CDR1 and CDR2: GTSNPN and SVGIG (reference sequence). In DNA form, the CDR3 reads TGTGCCTGGAGTAGAGGACAGACCTTATCTGGAAACACCATATATTTT. Its protein product is CAWSRGQTLSGNTIYF.

This clone was found a few times. The gene calls are TRBV5-1 and TRBJ1-2, with TRBD1 matching 7 bases. The germline V gene has CDR1 SGHRS and CDR2 YFSETQ. J gave up 0 bases and V 4 bases, and 6 bases lay outside the gene matches. The length of the CDR3 is 15 residues. In nucleotides, the CDR3 is TGCGCCAGCAGCCTACGGGACAGTTCTAACTATGGCTACACCTTC. Residues: CASSLRDSSNYGYTF.

This clone was seen a few times. The V gene is TRBV5-4, the J gene TRBJ2-7, with D maybe TRBD1 (5 bases). Trimming stripped 2 bases from V and 2 bases from J, with 11 bases between. CDR3 size: 14 residues. CDR1 SGHNT and CDR2 YYREEE come from the germline V gene (reference sequence). The CDR3 reads CASSLWGVAYEQYF. The CDR3 nucleotides read TGTGCCAGCAGCTTATGGGGCGTAGCCTACGAGCAGTACTTC.

Regarding this clone: The sample has other DNA sequences that encode this CDR3 too. The V gene is TRBV30, the J gene TRBJ1-5, with D hard to call. The CDR3 covers 13 residues. In germline, CDR1 is GTSNPN, CDR2 SVGIG (reference sequence). The V and J ends lost 0 bases and 6 bases respectively, with 9 bases between them. The CDR3 region has the DNA TGTGCCTGGAGTGTACTGGGAGGTCAGCCCCAGCATTTT. This sequence encodes CAWSVLGGQPQHF.

This clone showed up just a few times. This chain joins TRBV7-9 and TRBJ1-1; D unclear. The CDR3 length is 13 residues. V gave up 5 bases and J gave up 10 bases, with 17 bases separating them. Germline V gives CDR1 SEHNR, CDR2 FQNEAQ (reference sequence). CDR3 sequence (DNA): TGTGCCAGCAGCCTCTCTCGGGAAGAAAGAGCTTTCTTT. This codes for CASSLSREERAFF.

This clone has only a few counts. In DNA form, the CDR3 reads TGTGCCAGCAGTTTGGACAGCCTCACAGATACGCAGTATTTT. Translated, it gives CASSLDSLTDTQYF. The chain has TRBV28 and TRBJ2-3; the D gene is possibly TRBD1 (6 bases). The V gene's germline CDR1 is MDHEN and CDR2 SYDVKM. CDR3 length equals 14 residues. Deletions cut 3 bases from V and 2 bases from J, with 9 bases between.

J is TRBJ2-1 and V is TRBV11-2; 13 nucleotides agree with TRBD2. Trimming at V came to 2 bases and at J to 9 bases, leaving 4 bases not matched to a gene. The germline V gene encodes CDR1 SGHAT and CDR2 FQNNGV. CDR3 length equals 15 residues. CDR3 in DNA: TGTGCCAGCAGCTTAACTAGCGGGAGGGGGGTTGAGCAGTTCTTC. Translating it yields CASSLTSGRGVEQFF. Looking up the rest from reference TRBV11-2 and TRBJ2-1 gives the full variable domain: EAGVAQSPRYKIIEKRQSVAFWCNPISGHATLYWYQQILGQGPKLLIQFQNNGVVDDSQLPKDRFSAERLKGVDSTLKIQPAKLEDSAVYLCASSLTSGRGVEQFFGPGTRLTVL.

There are a few counts of this clone. The chain uses TRBV15 and TRBJ1-1, with D tentatively TRBD1 (6 bases). Germline-derived CDR1 and CDR2 are LNHNV and YYDKDF (reference sequence). V lost 1 base, J lost 4 bases, and 10 bases lay in between. The CDR3 sequence is 14 residues long. The DNA for the CDR3 is TGTGCCACCAGCAGAGTAACAGGGTCCACTGAAGCTTTCTTT. Translating it yields CATSRVTGSTEAFF.

This clone was picked up a small number of times. The chain uses TRBV6-5 and TRBJ2-5; 7 nucleotides agree with TRBD1. Per the germline V gene, CDR1 is MNHEY and CDR2 is SVGAGI. The CDR3 extends over 12 amino acids. The trim removed 9 bases at V and 2 bases at J, leaving 3 bases unmatched. As DNA, the CDR3 is TGTGCCAGTGGGACAGCACAAGAGACCCAGTACTTC. Amino acids: CASGTAQETQYF.

The table lists this clone with a few counts. The chain carries TRBV2 and TRBJ2-1; TRBD2 agrees at 10 bases. Germline V gene lookup returns CDR1 SNHLY and CDR2 FYNNEI. The CDR3 spans 18 residues. V shed 4 bases, J shed 10 bases, and the junction held 19 bases outside the gene matches. In nucleotides, the CDR3 is TGTGCCAGCAGTGGCGGACAGGGCATGAGCGGGAGGGCCGCGGAGCAGTTCTTC. Its translation: CASSGGQGMSGRAAEQFF.

The DNA for the CDR3 is TGTGCCAGCAGTTACCCGGCGGGACCCACAGATACGCAGTATTTT. Translated: CASSYPAGPTDTQYF. This sequence joins TRBV6-6 and TRBJ2-3; a possible D gene is TRBD2 (6 bases). V lost 2 bases and J lost 2, with 11 bases in between. This CDR3 is built from 15 residues. Germline V gene lookup returns CDR1 MNHNY and CDR2 SVGAGI (reference sequence).

This clone was detected only a few times. The V call is TRBV5-1, the J call TRBJ2-1; 10 bases are shared with TRBD2. This CDR3 contains 16 residues. Germline CDR1 SGHRS, CDR2 YFSETQ. Trimming took 1 base from V and 2 from J; bases not matched to a gene: 3. Written as DNA, the CDR3 is TGCGCCAGCAGCTTGTTCCTAGCGGGAGCCTACAATGAGCAGTTCTTC. It yields the protein CASSLFLAGAYNEQFF. Variable domain in full (rest from reference TRBV5-1 and TRBJ2-1): KAGVTQTPRYLIKTRGQQVTLSCSPISGHRSVSWYQQTPGQGLQFLFEYFSETQRNKGNFPGRFSGRQFSNSRSEMNVSTLELGDSALYLCASSLFLAGAYNEQFFGPGTRLTVL.

V gene TRBV5-4 combines with J gene TRBJ2-3, with a tentative D call TRBD2 (5 bases). The CDR3 length is 16 residues. The germline gives CDR1 SGHNT, CDR2 YYREEE (reference sequence). Trimming pared 1 base from V and 1 base from J, leaving 13 bases between. The DNA of the CDR3 is TGTGCCAGCAGCTTGTATAGGGCGGGCCGCACAGATACGCAGTATTTT. This codes for CASSLYRAGRTDTQYF.

This clone was observed a few times. This chain links TRBV19 with TRBJ2-2, with 7 bases that match TRBD1. Germline CDR1 is LNHDA and CDR2 is SQIVND (reference sequence). This CDR3 region has 14 residues. V was pared by 4 bases and J by 5 bases, with 4 bases of the junction left unmatched. The CDR3 DNA reads TGTGCCAGTAGTAATCAACAGGGGACCGGGGAGCTGTTTTTT. It is translated as CASSNQQGTGELFF.

This clone was detected a few times. The gene calls are TRBV5-4 and TRBJ2-2; maybe TRBD2 (7 bases). The CDR3 consists of 15 residues. CDR1 and CDR2 (germline): SGHNT, YYREEE (reference sequence). Trimming cost V 4 bases and J 6 bases, with 16 bases left between them. This CDR3 reads CASSVGGPGAGELFF. The DNA of the CDR3 is TGTGCCAGCAGCGTGGGGGGGCCGGGTGCCGGGGAGCTGTTTTTT.

The rearrangement links TRBV9 to TRBJ2-7; TRBD2 aligns across 11 bases. Looked up from germline, CDR1 is SGDLS and CDR2 is YYNGEE. V shed 2 bases, J shed 2 bases, and the junction held 12 bases outside the gene matches. The CDR3 totals 18 residues. The CDR3 spells CASSVGSTSGKITYEQYF. The CDR3 nucleotides read TGTGCCAGCAGCGTGGGGTCGACTAGCGGGAAGATTACCTACGAGCAGTACTTC.

The rearrangement uses TRBV2 and TRBJ2-5, with D uncertain. Between the trimmed V and J ends, which lost 4 bases and 2 bases, there was a span of 8 bases. CDR3 length: 13 amino acids. Germline values: CDR1 SNHLY, CDR2 FYNNEI. Here the CDR3 reads CASSVFGQETQYF. The CDR3, as DNA: TGTGCCAGCAGTGTCTTCGGTCAAGAGACCCAGTACTTC. Using reference TRBV2 and TRBJ2-5 for the parts outside the CDR3, the full variable domain is EPEVTQTPSHQVTQMGQEVILRCVPISNHLYFYWYRQILGQKVEFLVSFYNNEISEKSEIFDDQFSVERPDGSNFTLKIRSTKLEDSAMYFCASSVFGQETQYFGPGTRLLVL.

This clone occurred a few times. The chain couples TRBV10-3 to TRBJ1-5; D is possibly TRBD1 (5 bases). V was cut by 1 base and J by 1 base, with 11 bases left in between. CDR3 length equals 16 residues. Germline V gene sequence: CDR1 ENHRY, CDR2 SYGVKD. CDR3 bases: TGTGCCATCAGTGAGTTTATGGGGCTCAGCAATCAGCCCCAGCATTTT. Encoded protein: CAISEFMGLSNQPQHF.

This chain links TRBV7-2 with TRBJ2-2, with 11 bases aligning to TRBD2. The CDR3 spans 14 residues. Germline V gene sequence: CDR1 SGHTA, CDR2 FQGNSA. J was trimmed by 6 bases and V by 5 bases; bases with no gene match: 2. CDR3 DNA sequence: TGTGCCAGCAGCCTACTAGCGGGAGCCGGGGAGCTGTTTTTT. Amino acids: CASSLLAGAGELFF.

This clone came up a few times. The chain links TRBV13 to TRBJ1-1, with D maybe TRBD1 (5 bases). CDR3 length equals 14 residues. V dropped 5 bases and J dropped 6 bases, with 16 bases sitting between them. Germline V gene lookup returns CDR1 PRHDT and CDR2 FYEKMQ (reference sequence). The CDR3 bases are TGTGCCAGCAGCCTAAGGGGCACCAACGCTGAAGCTTTCTTT. Protein sequence: CASSLRGTNAEAFF. Complete variable domain (other parts from reference TRBV13 and TRBJ1-1): AAGVIQSPRHLIKEKRETATLKCYPIPRHDTVYWYQQGPGQDPQFLISFYEKMQSDKGSIPDRFSAQQFSDYHSELNMSSLELGDSALYFCASSLRGTNAEAFFGQGTRLTVV.

The chain couples TRBV18 to TRBJ1-1, with TRBD1 identical over 7 bases. J gave up 1 base and V 5 bases, and 4 bases lay outside the gene matches. This CDR3 is built from 14 residues. CDR1 is KGHSH and CDR2 is LQKENI in the germline V gene. The CDR3 protein is CASSEGQPNTEAFF. Written as DNA, the CDR3 is TGTGCCAGCTCAGAGGGACAGCCGAACACTGAAGCTTTCTTT.

In its sample, this clone was seen a few times. The V and J genes are TRBV19 and TRBJ2-4, with 8 nucleotides matching TRBD2. This CDR3 spans 18 amino acids. V was clipped by 5 bases and J by 0 bases; unmatched bases: 12. The V gene's germline CDR1 is LNHDA and CDR2 SQIVND (reference sequence). The CDR3 DNA reads as TGTGCCAGTAGTGGGGTAGCGGGGAGAAGCCCAGCCAAAAACATTCAGTACTTC. Amino acid sequence: CASSGVAGRSPAKNIQYF.

This clone has just a few counts. The chain joins TRBV9 to TRBJ2-6; TRBD1 matches 8 bases. CDR1 SGDLS and CDR2 YYNGEE come from the germline V gene. V lost 3 bases to trimming and J lost 3 bases; unmatched junction nucleotides: 11. This CDR3 region has 18 residues. The CDR3 DNA follows: TGTGCCAGCAGCGAACTCGGACAGGGTTTATTTGGGGCCAACGTCCTGACTTTC. Its protein is CASSELGQGLFGANVLTF.

This rearrangement joins TRBV18 to TRBJ2-5, with unresolved D. This CDR3 region has 13 residues. The germline CDR1 and CDR2 sequences are KGHSH and LQKENI. Deletions cut 3 bases from V and 2 bases from J, with 7 bases between. CDR3 DNA: TGTGCCAGCTCACCTAACGGGCAAGAGACCCAGTACTTC. Protein product: CASSPNGQETQYF.

This clone was counted only a few times. The gene calls are TRBV9 and TRBJ1-2; 10 bases match TRBD1. With V trimmed by 4 bases and J by 7 bases, 10 bases remained unmatched. This CDR3 is 15 amino acids long. In germline, CDR1 is SGDLS, CDR2 YYNGEE. CDR3 loop: CASSTPGTGVPGYTF. CDR3 DNA: TGTGCCAGCAGCACCCCCGGGACAGGGGTTCCTGGCTACACCTTC.